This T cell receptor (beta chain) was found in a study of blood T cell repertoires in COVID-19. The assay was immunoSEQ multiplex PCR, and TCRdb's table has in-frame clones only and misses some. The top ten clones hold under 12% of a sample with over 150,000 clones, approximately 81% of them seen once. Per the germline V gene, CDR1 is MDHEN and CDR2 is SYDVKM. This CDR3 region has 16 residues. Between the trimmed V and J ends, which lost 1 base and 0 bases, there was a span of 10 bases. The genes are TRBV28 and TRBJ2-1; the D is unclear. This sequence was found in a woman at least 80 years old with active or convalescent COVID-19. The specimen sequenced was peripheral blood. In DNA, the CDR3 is TGTGCCAGCAGTTTATTACCCTCAGTCTCCTACAATGAGCAGTTCTTC. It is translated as CASSLLPSVSYNEQFF.